The 26 T cell receptor beta chains below come from one sample, sequenced in a study of identical twins. TCRdb processed the 5' RACE reads anew with MiXCR; each CDR3 protein has one entry. The data show fewer than 900,000 distinct CDR3 sequences, around 20% seen once. In addition, the sample was reused for a study of T cells expressing NK-cell markers.

The sequenced material came from PBMCs. These receptors all stem from a woman between 18 and 30 years old in good health.

The chain links TRBV12-5 to TRBJ1-6; unclear D gene. Trimming left V 0 bases short and J 6 bases short, with 12 bases between. This CDR3 has 16 residues. In germline, CDR1 is LGHNT, CDR2 FRNRAP. In DNA form, the CDR3 reads TGTGCTAGTGGTTTGGTCCCGGGCCCTGTTAATTCACCCCTCCACTTT. Protein sequence: CASGLVPGPVNSPLHF.

The V gene is TRBV20-1, the J gene TRBJ2-7, with no clear D. The CDR3 consists of 13 residues. V was clipped by 3 bases and J by 7 bases, with 16 bases between them. CDR1 DFQATT and CDR2 SNEGSKA come from the germline V gene (reference sequence). CDR3 nucleotide sequence: TGCAGTGCTAGCTCCGGGCGGACCTGGGAGCAGTACTTC. It is translated as CSASSGRTWEQYF.

The CDR3 DNA is TGTGCCAGCAGTTTAACCCCAGGTCGGAATACGCAGTATTTT. Protein: CASSLTPGRNTQYF. The V call is TRBV27, the J call TRBJ2-3; D call uncertain. V lost 2 bases to trimming and J lost 7 bases, with 13 bases between them. The CDR3 contains 14 residues. Germline-derived CDR1 and CDR2 are MNHEY and SMNVEV (reference sequence).

V and J are TRBV9 and TRBJ2-1; 12 bases align to TRBD2. Germline CDR1 reads SGDLS; CDR2 reads YYNGEE. The J segment lost 2 bases and the V segment lost 0 bases, leaving 6 bases of the junction unmatched. The CDR3 loop spans 18 amino acids. The CDR3 region is CASSVGLAGAPPYNEQFF. CDR3 DNA: TGTGCCAGCAGCGTAGGACTAGCGGGGGCCCCCCCCTACAATGAGCAGTTCTTC. Based on the CDR3 plus reference TRBV9 and TRBJ2-1, the full variable domain is DSGVTQTPKHLITATGQRVTLRCSPRSGDLSVYWYQQSLDQGLQFLIQYYNGEERAKGNILERFSAQQFPDLHSELNLSSLELGDSALYFCASSVGLAGAPPYNEQFFGPGTRLTVL.

The chain couples TRBV18 to TRBJ2-7; a weak D match, TRBD1 (6 bases). The germline V gene has CDR1 KGHSH and CDR2 LQKENI. The CDR3 consists of 13 residues. V lost 3 bases and J lost 6, with 12 bases in between. The CDR3 coding sequence is TGTGCCAGCTCACCCCCCAGGGGCCGCGAGCAGTACTTC. This gives the protein CASSPPRGREQYF. The full variable domain, completed using reference TRBV18 and TRBJ2-7, is NAGVMQNPRHLVRRRGQEARLRCSPMKGHSHVYWYRQLPEEGLKFMVYLQKENIIDESGMPKERFSAEFPKEGPSILRIQQVVRGDSAAYFCASSPPRGREQYFGPGTRLTVT.

This clonotype showed up many times. The chain has TRBV10-3 and TRBJ2-3, with 7 bases fitting TRBD2. Germline V gives CDR1 ENHRY, CDR2 SYGVKD. The V and J ends lost 3 bases and 6 bases, in that order; junction bases with no gene match: 15. The CDR3 has 17 residues. In nucleotides, the CDR3 is TGTGCCATCAGTGACCCCCGACTAGCCATTCACTTGGATACGCAGTATTTT. This gives the protein CAISDPRLAIHLDTQYF.

V and J are TRBV12-3 or TRBV12-4 and TRBJ1-2, with D possibly TRBD1 on 5 matching bases. The germline V and J ends were trimmed by 2 bases and 6 bases, with 10 bases remaining between them. There are 13 residues in the CDR3. The CDR3 reads CASSLSRGDGYTF. CDR3 DNA sequence: TGTGCCAGCAGTTTATCACGGGGGGATGGCTACACCTTC.

This clonotype was seen repeatedly, ten times or more. The rearrangement uses TRBV29-1 and TRBJ2-2; TRBD1 aligns across 7 bases. There are 15 residues in the CDR3. Germline V gene data show CDR1 as SQVTM and CDR2 as ANQGSEA. With 4 bases clipped from V and 0 bases from J, the junction kept 5 bases outside the gene matches. CDR3 DNA: TGCAGCGTTGGGGGACAGTTCGCGAACACCGGGGAGCTGTTTTTT. Encoded protein: CSVGGQFANTGELFF.

This clonotype was detected a few times. The chain recombines TRBV5-1 with TRBJ2-1; TRBD2 might be the D (6 bases). Germline CDR1 and CDR2: SGHRS and YFSETQ. CDR3 length equals 17 residues. Deletions cut 0 bases from V and 3 bases from J, with 16 bases between. CDR3: CASSLGRRGTHYNEQFF. The DNA of the CDR3 is TGCGCCAGCAGCTTGGGGAGGAGAGGGACTCACTACAATGAGCAGTTCTTC.

This clonotype was seen ten or more times. The CDR3 coding sequence is TGCAGCGTTGGCAGGGCTGGTGGCTACACCTTC. This gives the protein CSVGRAGGYTF. This sequence joins TRBV29-1 and TRBJ1-2; TRBD1 is a possible D gene (5 bases). The CDR3 covers 11 residues. From germline, CDR1 is SQVTM and CDR2 ANQGSEA. Trimming shortened V by 4 bases and J by 7 bases, and 10 bases separated the two germline ends.

This clonotype was seen many times. The chain employs TRBV20-1 and TRBJ2-1; 8 nucleotides agree with TRBD1. Germline loops: CDR1 DFQATT, CDR2 SNEGSKA (reference sequence). This CDR3 region has 14 residues. With 3 bases clipped from V and 5 bases from J, the junction kept 6 bases outside the gene matches. CDR3 coding DNA: TGCAGTGCTAGGGGGGACAGGCAAAACAATGAGCAGTTCTTC. It is translated as CSARGDRQNNEQFF.

The chain carries TRBV3-1 and TRBJ2-2, with D possibly matching TRBD2 (5 bases). With 4 bases removed from V and 9 bases from J, the gap between germline ends came to 18 bases. This CDR3 spans 15 amino acids. Germline V gives CDR1 LGHDT, CDR2 YNNKEL (reference sequence). CDR3 residues: CASSRADSYNRELFF. The CDR3 DNA reads TGTGCCAGCAGCCGAGCGGACTCTTACAATCGGGAGCTGTTTTTT.

The chain recombines TRBV11-2 with TRBJ2-2; D gene unclear. Trimming took off 1 base at V and 0 bases at J, with 12 bases between the two ends. The germline CDR1 and CDR2 sequences are SGHAT and FQNNGV. The CDR3 is 17 amino acids. Here the CDR3 DNA reads TGTGCCAGCAGCTTAGGTACTTGGGAACCGAACACCGGGGAGCTGTTTTTT. Translation: CASSLGTWEPNTGELFF.

The V call is TRBV11-2, the J call TRBJ1-4, with 7 positions matching TRBD1. CDR3 length equals 14 residues. CDR1 and CDR2 from the germline V gene are SGHAT and FQNNGV. Germline trimming cut 7 bases from V and 4 bases from J; bases unmatched to any gene: 6. The CDR3 nucleotides are TGTGCCAGCACCTCGGACAGGCGTAATGAAAAACTGTTTTTT. Amino acids: CASTSDRRNEKLFF.

V and J are TRBV20-1 and TRBJ2-7; 7 bases match TRBD2. V was pared by 2 bases and J by 3 bases, with 7 bases of the junction left unmatched. Germline V CDR1 and CDR2: DFQATT, SNEGSKA (reference sequence). The CDR3 runs to 14 residues. CDR3 residues: CSARRGGDYYEQYF. The DNA for the CDR3 is TGCAGTGCTAGAAGGGGAGGGGATTACTACGAGCAGTACTTC.

This clonotype has more than one count but fewer than ten. The chain joins TRBV20-1 to TRBJ1-2; D is perhaps TRBD1 (5 bases). Trimming took off 3 bases at V and 5 bases at J, with 13 bases between the two ends. CDR3 length: 13 residues. Germline assignment: CDR1 DFQATT and CDR2 SNEGSKA (reference sequence). The CDR3 reads CSASFGTDYGYTF. CDR3 DNA: TGCAGTGCTAGTTTTGGGACGGATTATGGCTACACCTTC.

This clonotype was recorded many times. The chain recombines TRBV20-1 with TRBJ2-3, with 11 bases that match TRBD2. Germline CDR1 and CDR2: DFQATT and SNEGSKA (reference sequence). V was clipped by 8 bases and J by 4 bases; unmatched bases: 11. CDR3 size: 15 residues. The CDR3 protein is CSTISGGAEADTQYF. The CDR3 DNA sequence: TGCAGTACGATTAGCGGGGGGGCTGAGGCAGATACGCAGTATTTT.

This clonotype was seen only once. This chain uses TRBV3-1 with TRBJ2-1; possibly TRBD1 for D (6 bases). Germline-derived CDR1 and CDR2 are LGHDT and YNNKEL (reference sequence). Trimming pared 0 bases from V and 3 bases from J, leaving 12 bases between. The CDR3 has 16 residues. DNA for the CDR3: TGTGCCAGCAGCCAAGATCCGGGACATATCTACAATGAGCAGTTCTTC. This translates into CASSQDPGHIYNEQFF.

The chain combines TRBV7-6 with TRBJ2-7, with D unresolved. The CDR3 is 16 amino acids. Germline CDR1 is SGHVS and CDR2 is FNYEAQ. Trimming removed 1 base from V and 3 bases from J, with 16 bases in between. This CDR3 reads CASSLESPAEVYEQYF. CDR3 sequence (DNA): TGTGCCAGCAGCTTAGAATCCCCGGCAGAGGTCTACGAGCAGTACTTC. Combining the CDR3 with reference TRBV7-6 and TRBJ2-7 gives the whole variable domain GAGVSQSPRYKVTKRGQDVALRCDPISGHVSLYWYRQALGQGPEFLTYFNYEAQQDKSGLPNDRFSAERPEGSISTLTIQRTEQRDSAMYRCASSLESPAEVYEQYFGPGTRLTVT.

In its sample, this clonotype was seen a few times. The chain carries TRBV5-1 and TRBJ2-1; 8 nucleotides line up with TRBD2. The CDR3 consists of 17 residues. V lost 0 bases and J lost 4; bases outside the gene matches: 9. Germline CDR1 reads SGHRS; CDR2 reads YFSETQ. Written as DNA, the CDR3 is TGCGCCAGCAGCTTGGTGGTTAGCGGGGAGAATTACAATGAGCAGTTCTTC. Translated, it gives CASSLVVSGENYNEQFF.

The V call is TRBV20-1, the J call TRBJ1-1, with D possibly TRBD1 on 6 matching bases. CDR1 and CDR2 from the germline V gene are DFQATT and SNEGSKA (reference sequence). The length of the CDR3 is 14 residues. The V gene lost 1 base and the J gene lost 7 bases, with 16 bases spanning the gap. CDR3 in DNA: TGCAGTGCTAGAGGGGGTACGGGGGCGGTTGAAGCTTTCTTT. Translation: CSARGGTGAVEAFF.

This clonotype was recorded a few times. The chain joins TRBV10-1 to TRBJ2-1, with D possibly being TRBD1 (5 bases). The CDR3 sequence is 15 residues long. Germline V gene lookup returns CDR1 WNHNN and CDR2 SYGVQD (reference sequence). V gave up 0 bases and J gave up 5 bases, with 11 bases separating them. The CDR3, as DNA: TGCGCCAGCAGTGAGTCTCAGGGCTACAACAATGAGCAGTTCTTC. Translating it yields CASSESQGYNNEQFF.

In DNA, the CDR3 is TGCAGTGCTCTTACCAAGGTGACCCAGTACTTC. This gives the protein CSALTKVTQYF. The chain employs TRBV20-1 and TRBJ2-5; no reliable D call. Per germline, CDR1 DFQATT and CDR2 SNEGSKA (reference sequence). The CDR3 contains 11 residues. With 5 bases removed from V and 7 bases from J, the gap between germline ends came to 11 bases.

This clonotype showed up just a few times. This sequence joins TRBV5-1 and TRBJ2-3; 11 bases are a match to TRBD1. V lost 4 bases to trimming and J lost 1 base; unmatched junction nucleotides: 8. The CDR3 is made up of 17 amino acids. Germline V CDR1 and CDR2: SGHRS, YFSETQ. The CDR3, as DNA: TGCGCCAGCAGCCCGGGAGGACAGGGGGCCCGCACAGATACGCAGTATTTT. Translation gives CASSPGGQGARTDTQYF.

This sequence joins TRBV20-1 and TRBJ2-7, with D unclear. The V end lost 3 bases, the J end lost 3 bases, and 9 bases lay between the germline ends. Germline lookup yields CDR1 DFQATT and CDR2 SNEGSKA (reference sequence). The CDR3 sequence is 12 residues long. The CDR3 sequence: CSARMSGYEQYF. Written as DNA, the CDR3 is TGCAGTGCTAGGATGTCCGGCTACGAGCAGTACTTC.

V is TRBV20-1 and J is TRBJ2-5; TRBD1 is a possible D gene (6 bases). Germline CDR1 reads DFQATT; CDR2 reads SNEGSKA (reference sequence). This CDR3 spans 15 amino acids. Deletions cut 3 bases from V and 2 bases from J, with 16 bases between. The CDR3 is CSASYPGQIQETQYF. The CDR3 region has the DNA TGCAGTGCTAGTTATCCCGGACAGATACAAGAGACCCAGTACTTC.